This TCR beta chain was retrieved from a study of blood T cells in healthy people across ages. Findings of the study overall: Because donor CMV status was unknown, expanded clonotype changes were possibly confounded.

Through a sample-barcoded 5' primer and a J-beta primer mix, a second PCR was run for roughly 6 to 12 cycles. Each cDNA molecule, via a template-switch adaptor with 12 random nucleotides, was tagged. TCRdb fed the 5' RACE reads into MiXCR, producing one record per CDR3 protein. This sample carries approximately 820,000 distinct CDR3 sequences, roughly 44% of them seen once, and the ten largest clones take around 21%. To note about this clonotype: The antigen remains undetermined.

V shed 6 bases and J shed 4 bases, with 17 bases lying between them. The CDR3 consists of 14 residues. Germline V gene data show CDR1 as SGHKS and CDR2 as YYEKEE (reference sequence). Extractions gave at least 5 micrograms of total RNA per sample. The chain joins TRBV5-5 to TRBJ2-7, with D tentatively TRBD1 or TRBD2 (5 bases each). This clonotype was sampled from a man between 60 and 75 years old in good health. Material for sequencing was blood. The CDR3 sequence: CASTRDLSAYEQYF. The CDR3 coding sequence is TGTGCCAGCACCCGGGACCTATCGGCGTACGAGCAGTACTTC.